Each of the 14 T cell receptor beta chains below was sequenced from the same sample in a study of blood T cell repertoires in COVID-19. Profiled with immunoSEQ multiplex PCR; TCRdb holds only in-frame clones, not every one. The sample holds under 250,000 clones, about 90% seen once. Sequenced material: peripheral blood. These receptors came from a man in his fifties or sixties with COVID-19, enrolled during active disease.

This sequence joins TRBV3-1 (or the pseudogene TRBV3-2) and TRBJ2-1; possibly TRBD1 for D (6 bases). Trimming removed 0 bases from V and 1 base from J, with 13 bases in between. The CDR3 is made up of 17 amino acids. Germline assignment: CDR1 LGHDT and CDR2 YNNKEL (reference sequence). CDR3 DNA: TGTGCCAGCAGCCAAGATCCGCGGACAGAGTCCTACAATGAGCAGTTCTTC. Protein: CASSQDPRTESYNEQFF.

The chain couples TRBV2 to TRBJ2-1, with 8 bases identical to TRBD2. Trimming at V came to 3 bases and at J to 4 bases, leaving 5 bases not matched to a gene. Germline V gene lookup returns CDR1 SNHLY and CDR2 FYNNEI. The CDR3 runs 15 residues. CDR3 residues: CASSDGAGGYNEQFF. CDR3 DNA sequence: TGTGCCAGCAGTGATGGGGCGGGGGGATACAATGAGCAGTTCTTC.

With regard to this clone: The sample contains more than one DNA sequence encoding this CDR3. V and J are TRBV3-1 (or the pseudogene TRBV3-2) and TRBJ1-2; D gene uncertain. Trimming took 1 base from V and 8 from J, leaving 8 bases between them. This CDR3 comprises 12 residues. The V gene's germline CDR1 is LGHDT and CDR2 YNNKEL (reference sequence). The CDR3 loop is CASSQGQRGYTF. The CDR3 DNA reads as TGTGCCAGCAGCCAAGGACAACGGGGCTACACCTTC.

The V call is TRBV19, the J call TRBJ2-2; the D gene is possibly TRBD1 (5 bases). The CDR3 is 15 amino acids. The V end was cut by 6 bases, the J end by 5 bases, with 16 bases between. Germline CDR1 LNHDA, CDR2 SQIVND (reference sequence). This CDR3 is CASSRQKGRTGELFF. Written as DNA, the CDR3 is TGTGCCAGTAGCCGACAGAAGGGTAGGACCGGGGAGCTGTTTTTT. Combining the CDR3 with reference TRBV19 and TRBJ2-2 gives the whole variable domain DGGITQSPKYLFRKEGQNVTLSCEQNLNHDAMYWYRQDPGQGLRLIYYSQIVNDFQKGDIAEGYSVSREKKESFPLTVTSAQKNPTAFYLCASSRQKGRTGELFFGEGSRLTVL.

The chain is built from TRBV24-1 and TRBJ1-3, with D unclear. Germline V gene sequence: CDR1 KGHDR, CDR2 SFDVKD. The CDR3 is 15 residues long. Trimming removed 4 bases from V and 0 bases from J, with 9 bases in between. The CDR3 DNA follows: TGTGCCACCAGTGACAACTTATCCTCTGGAAACACCATATATTTT. It is translated as CATSDNLSSGNTIYF.

V usage is TRBV9 and J usage is TRBJ1-2; the match to TRBD1 covers 7 bases. The germline gives CDR1 SGDLS, CDR2 YYNGEE. There are 15 residues in the CDR3. The junction had 8 bases not matched to a gene; V was cut back by 0 bases and J by 6 bases. DNA of the CDR3: TGTGCCAGCAGCGTAGTAGGGGGCGGGGTGGATGGCTACACCTTC. Its translation is CASSVVGGGVDGYTF.

This clone was detected only once. The chain is built from TRBV5-1 and TRBJ2-5; 7 nucleotides agree with TRBD1. From germline, CDR1 is SGHRS and CDR2 YFSETQ. The J segment lost 1 base and the V segment lost 4 bases, leaving 13 bases of the junction unmatched. The CDR3 consists of 17 residues. CDR3 in amino acids: CASSQGFFRDSQETQYF. As DNA, the CDR3 is TGCGCCAGCAGCCAGGGATTCTTCCGGGACAGCCAAGAGACCCAGTACTTC.

The chain is built from TRBV6-5 and TRBJ2-7, with 10 bases lining up with TRBD2. The CDR3 has 14 residues. Germline CDR1 MNHEY, CDR2 SVGAGI. After removal of 8 bases from V and 6 bases from J, the junction contained 10 bases not matched to a gene. This chain's CDR3 is CASAPSGSFFEQYF. CDR3 nucleotide sequence: TGTGCCAGCGCACCTAGCGGGAGCTTCTTCGAGCAGTACTTC.

The chain carries TRBV4-1 and TRBJ1-2; no clear D. Germline V gene sequence: CDR1 MGHRA, CDR2 YSYEKL. V was trimmed by 2 bases and J by 3 bases, leaving 7 bases between them. The CDR3 sequence is 13 residues long. DNA for the CDR3: TGCGCCAGCAGCCAACGCCAGGACTATGGCTACACCTTC. As protein: CASSQRQDYGYTF.

The genes are TRBV29-1 and TRBJ2-2; D is unresolved. This CDR3 is built from 12 residues. V lost 4 bases, J lost 4 bases, and 7 bases lay in between. Germline CDR1 is SQVTM and CDR2 is ANQGSEA. CDR3 nucleotide sequence: TGCAGCGTTGCCAGTCCCACCGGGGAGCTGTTTTTT. It is translated as CSVASPTGELFF.

This rearrangement joins TRBV2 to TRBJ2-3; 9 bases agree with TRBD2. The CDR3 has 15 amino acids. The V gene end was trimmed by 8 bases and the J gene end by 3 bases; junction bases not matched to a gene: 9. Per germline, CDR1 SNHLY and CDR2 FYNNEI. This CDR3 reads CASESSGMGTDTQYF. The CDR3 region has the DNA TGTGCCAGCGAATCTAGCGGGATGGGTACAGATACGCAGTATTTT.

The V and J genes are TRBV7-9 and TRBJ2-7, with D tentatively TRBD1 (8 bases). V gave up 5 bases and J gave up 0 bases, with 20 bases separating them. The CDR3 loop spans 17 amino acids. Looked up from germline, CDR1 is SEHNR and CDR2 is FQNEAQ (reference sequence). CDR3 DNA: TGTGCCAGCAGCGCCACACAGGGGGGGAAAAACTCCTACGAGCAGTACTTC. The encoded protein is CASSATQGGKNSYEQYF.

This clone was found once. V usage is TRBV11-2 and J usage is TRBJ2-7; 10 bases agree with TRBD1. The CDR3 extends over 15 amino acids. V lost 1 base, J lost 5 bases, and 5 bases stayed unmatched. Germline V CDR1 and CDR2: SGHAT, FQNNGV. As DNA, the CDR3 is TGTGCCAGCAGCTTAGGGGGACAGGGGATGGACGAGCAGTACTTC. Its translation: CASSLGGQGMDEQYF.

DNA of the CDR3: TGTGCCAGCAGTCGAACCGCCAGATCGAACACTGAAGCTTTCTTT. Its translation: CASSRTARSNTEAFF. The chain carries TRBV6-5 and TRBJ1-1; D unresolved. CDR3 length: 15 amino acids. Germline values: CDR1 MNHEY, CDR2 SVGAGI. The germline V and J ends were trimmed by 5 bases and 1 base, with 14 bases remaining between them.